This TCR beta chain was retrieved from a study of post-analysis software for immune sequencing data. As for this clonotype: Its antigen is undetermined.

TCR beta cDNA libraries included unique molecular identifiers. TCRdb re-called the PCR reads with MiXCR, one entry per CDR3 protein. The table records hundreds of thousands of distinct CDR3 sequences, roughly 58% of them present only once. Study results and caveats: Four or five TRBV segments were more frequent in patients than controls; TRBV5-6, TRBV5-1 and TRBV20-1 belonged to this group.

Germline CDR1 reads SGHKS; CDR2 reads YYEKEE (reference sequence). Trimming removed 6 bases from V and 2 bases from J, with 12 bases in between. This CDR3 comprises 15 residues. Sequencing was carried out using blood. The receptor was derived from a girl under 18 with multiple sclerosis. This chain connects TRBV5-5 to TRBJ1-6; weak D call: TRBD1 (6 bases). The CDR3 spells CASNTRDTYNSPLHF. The CDR3 DNA sequence: TGTGCCAGCAACACCCGGGACACCTATAATTCACCCCTCCACTTT.